The clone carrying this T cell receptor (beta chain) has a handful of counts. Its antigen is undetermined. TCRdb used MiXCR to reprocess the reads, holding one entry per CDR3 protein. The sample shows a few hundred thousand distinct CDR3 sequences, more than 25% of them seen only once. The data originate from a study of T cell repertoires in cytomegalovirus infection. About the study: In public TCR beta signatures, there were indications of both CMV infection and matching HLA type. Findings and limits, study-wide: Dominant in the ex vivo response were TCR beta clonotypes restricted by HLA-C and specific for CMV. Identification of carriers of CMV plus the relevant HLA was performed using cumulative public TCR beta family frequency.

This CDR3 spans 16 amino acids. Germline lookup yields CDR1 SGDLS and CDR2 YYNGEE. With 3 bases clipped from V and 6 bases from J, the junction kept 5 bases outside the gene matches. Sequenced: PBMCs. The origin of this receptor is a human donor in good health (CMV status not recorded). Some clones in this sample may be carry-over from other donors' samples. The gene calls are TRBV9 and TRBJ2-2, with 13 bases lining up with TRBD2. CDR3 DNA sequence: TGTGCCAGCAGCGCCACGGGACTAGCGGGACCCGGGGAGCTGTTTTTT. It codes for CASSATGLAGPGELFF.